One sample yielded the 14 T cell receptor beta chains listed below, sequenced in a study of shared clonotypes between healthy human individuals. Repertoires were generated with immunoSEQ multiplex PCR, while TCRdb's copy carries only in-frame clones and drops some. Altogether 2,100,000 or so clones are present, almost 96% being singletons, with the ten largest covering 0.1% to 0.15%. Input material: naive CD4+ T cells sorted from blood. The subset was: CD45RA+ positively selected. The receptors come from a man between 18 and 29 years old in good health.

The rearrangement links TRBV15 to TRBJ2-1, with D possibly being TRBD1 (5 bases). Germline V gene sequence: CDR1 LNHNV, CDR2 YYDKDF (reference sequence). The CDR3 contains 14 residues. V shed 0 bases and J shed 7 bases, with 10 bases lying between them. The CDR3 loop is CATSRDPDSNEQFF. For the CDR3, the DNA is TGTGCCACCAGCAGAGATCCAGACAGTAATGAGCAGTTCTTC.

This clone was seen once. The CDR3 DNA reads TGTGCCAGCAGTGAATGGGTCAGGGAAGAGACCCAGTACTTC. It is translated as CASSEWVREETQYF. The rearrangement uses TRBV2 and TRBJ2-5; tentatively, D is TRBD1 (5 bases). Germline V gives CDR1 SNHLY, CDR2 FYNNEI. V lost 2 bases to trimming and J lost 3 bases, with 10 bases between them. This CDR3 has 14 amino acids.

This chain links TRBV5-8 with TRBJ2-1, with 9 bases fitting TRBD2. Germline lookup yields CDR1 SGHTS and CDR2 YDEGEE. The CDR3 has 15 residues. V gave up 2 bases and J gave up 6 bases; unmatched junction bases: 6. The CDR3 DNA reads as TGTGCCAGCAGCTTTGGGCGGCGGGGGGGCAATGAGCAGTTCTTC. Amino acid sequence: CASSFGRRGGNEQFF.

The chain recombines TRBV18 with TRBJ2-1; tentative D call: TRBD1 (7 bases). V lost 5 bases, J lost 5 bases, and 16 bases lay in between. CDR3 length: 15 residues. CDR1 and CDR2 (germline): KGHSH, LQKENI. Here the CDR3 DNA reads TGTGCCAGCTCATCTGCAGGGGGGCTCAACAATGAGCAGTTCTTC. It translates to CASSSAGGLNNEQFF.

The V call is TRBV11-2, the J call TRBJ2-5; perhaps TRBD1 as D (7 bases). V shed 4 bases and J shed 2 bases, with 11 bases lying between them. The CDR3 has 14 residues. Germline-derived CDR1 and CDR2 are SGHAT and FQNNGV. The CDR3 nucleotides are TGTGCCAGCAGCTGGGCAGGGGGGCAAGAGACCCAGTACTTC. The encoded protein is CASSWAGGQETQYF.

This clone occurred once. The chain carries TRBV10-3 and TRBJ2-2, with D unclear. Germline V lookup: CDR1 ENHRY, CDR2 SYGVKD. The CDR3 length is 11 residues. Deletions cut 6 bases from V and 5 bases from J, with 4 bases between. The CDR3 DNA reads TGTGCCATCAGCTATACCGGGGAGCTGTTTTTT. Its translation is CAISYTGELFF.

As regards this clone: The sample carries other DNA sequences with the same CDR3. The rearrangement uses TRBV5-1 and TRBJ2-5, with 7 bases identical to TRBD1. Germline values: CDR1 SGHRS, CDR2 YFSETQ. The CDR3 sequence is 13 residues long. V shed 5 bases and J 2 bases; nucleotides not matched to a gene: 3. For the CDR3, the DNA is TGCGCCAGCAGTTGGACAGGTCAAGAGACCCAGTACTTC. This codes for CASSWTGQETQYF.

This rearrangement joins TRBV10-3 to TRBJ2-4, with 8 positions matching TRBD1. V lost 3 bases, J lost 8 bases, and 12 bases stayed unmatched. CDR1 and CDR2 from the germline V gene are ENHRY and SYGVKD. CDR3 length: 16 residues. The CDR3 loop is CAISDLGQGISYIQYF. CDR3 DNA sequence: TGTGCCATCAGTGACCTTGGACAGGGAATAAGCTACATTCAGTACTTC.

The rearrangement links TRBV4-3 to TRBJ2-3, with no clear D. The length of the CDR3 is 16 residues. Germline V lookup: CDR1 LGHNA, CDR2 YSLEER. V lost 4 bases and J 0 bases, leaving 14 bases between the germline ends. CDR3 bases: TGCGCCAGCAGCCCCGACTCTTCCTCTAGCACAGATACGCAGTATTTT. It is translated as CASSPDSSSSTDTQYF.

Note on this clone: Other DNA sequences in the sample encode the same CDR3. The chain joins TRBV5-1 to TRBJ2-5, with D possibly being TRBD2 (5 bases). The CDR3 extends over 14 amino acids. V lost 1 base to trimming and J lost 0 bases, with 7 bases between them. CDR1 SGHRS and CDR2 YFSETQ come from the germline V gene. The CDR3 bases are TGCGCCAGCAGCTTGTCGGGAAACCAAGAGACCCAGTACTTC. Amino acid sequence: CASSLSGNQETQYF.

V is TRBV11-2 and J is TRBJ2-2, with TRBD1 as a possible D gene (6 bases). Germline assignment: CDR1 SGHAT and CDR2 FQNNGV. The CDR3 sequence is 14 residues long. Trimming pared 6 bases from V and 7 bases from J, leaving 15 bases between. In DNA, the CDR3 is TGTGCCAGCAGTTGGCAGGGGTATGGCGGGGAGCTGTTTTTT. The encoded protein is CASSWQGYGGELFF.

The chain carries TRBV5-6 and TRBJ1-4; D is ambiguous. CDR1 and CDR2 from the germline V gene are SGHDT and YYEEEE. This CDR3 is built from 15 residues. Trimming shortened V by 5 bases and J by 0 bases, and 11 bases separated the two germline ends. The CDR3 DNA reads TGTGCCAGCAGTTTTATGGGGTCAACTAATGAAAAACTGTTTTTT. It is translated as CASSFMGSTNEKLFF.

This chain joins TRBV4-1 and TRBJ2-7, with 11 bases aligning to TRBD2. Germline V lookup: CDR1 MGHRA, CDR2 YSYEKL. V was pared by 1 base and J by 7 bases, with 6 bases of the junction left unmatched. The CDR3 consists of 15 residues. CDR3 DNA: TGCGCCAGCAGCCAAGTTAGCGGGAGGGTTGATGAGCAGTACTTC. Translated, it gives CASSQVSGRVDEQYF.

This clone appeared once. V gene TRBV9 combines with J gene TRBJ2-2, with 13 positions matching TRBD2. Germline loops: CDR1 SGDLS, CDR2 YYNGEE. The length of the CDR3 is 17 residues. Trimming took 0 bases from V and 4 from J; bases not matched to a gene: 3. CDR3 in DNA: TGTGCCAGCAGCGTAGGAGGACTAGCGGGAGTCACCGGGGAGCTGTTTTTT. Residues: CASSVGGLAGVTGELFF.